This T cell receptor (beta chain) comes out of a study of cytomegalovirus exposure and HLA in healthy donors. Trimming removed 1 base from V and 2 bases from J; junction bases left unmatched: 7. The CDR3 has 17 amino acids. Germline loops: CDR1 MGHRA, CDR2 YSYEKL. Measured with immunoSEQ multiplex PCR; TCRdb has only the in-frame clones, and not every one. This sample has about 160,000 clones; roughly nine tenths occur once, and the top ten carry 4.5% to 7%. Source material: PBMCs. The V and J genes are TRBV4-1 and TRBJ2-7; TRBD2 aligns across 11 bases. The source is a young woman in good health and CMV-seronegative. The CDR3 spells CASSQVAGTSGTYEQYF. The DNA of the CDR3 is TGCGCCAGCAGCCAAGTAGCTGGGACTAGCGGTACCTACGAGCAGTACTTC.